The 27 T cell receptor beta chains below were found in one sample sequenced in a study of identical twins. TCRdb re-derived calls from the 5' RACE reads in MiXCR, one entry per CDR3 protein. The sample gives hundreds of thousands of distinct CDR3 sequences, 20% to 25% of which show up once; approximately 0.48% is in the top ten. These data were likewise used in another study, on yellow fever vaccine responses in identical twins.

Material: CD4+ T cells sorted from blood. These TCRs come from a young woman in good health.

This clonotype appeared a few times. This chain connects TRBV28 to TRBJ2-1; perhaps TRBD2 as D (5 bases). Germline CDR1 MDHEN, CDR2 SYDVKM. V lost 7 bases and J lost 4, with 17 bases in between. The CDR3 is 15 residues long. CDR3 amino acids: CASTRGWLSYNEQFF. CDR3 DNA sequence: TGTGCCAGCACCCGGGGTTGGTTGAGTTACAATGAGCAGTTCTTC.

The V call is TRBV15, the J call TRBJ1-4; 7 bases align to TRBD1. V lost 5 bases to trimming and J lost 0 bases; unmatched junction nucleotides: 6. Germline CDR1 is LNHNV and CDR2 is YYDKDF (reference sequence). The CDR3 runs 16 residues. The CDR3 region has the DNA TGTGCCACCAGCCGCCGACAGGGAGCAACTAATGAAAAACTGTTTTTT. Its translation is CATSRRQGATNEKLFF.

There are a few counts of this clonotype. This chain connects TRBV6-1 to TRBJ1-2; the D is unclear. Germline lookup yields CDR1 MNHNS and CDR2 SASEGT. Trimming shortened V by 6 bases and J by 2 bases, and 13 bases separated the two germline ends. This CDR3 has 14 amino acids. The CDR3 bases are TGTGCCAGCAGCACCCAGGTGACCAACTATGGCTACACCTTC. Protein product: CASSTQVTNYGYTF.

The chain couples TRBV11-2 to TRBJ2-1; TRBD2 matches at 10 bases. Germline CDR1 and CDR2: SGHAT and FQNNGV. The CDR3 totals 16 residues. V lost 2 bases and J lost 5; bases outside the gene matches: 6. The CDR3, as DNA: TGTGCCAGCAGCTTACTTACTAGCGGGGATGACAATGAGCAGTTCTTC. It codes for CASSLLTSGDDNEQFF.

The genes are TRBV5-1 and TRBJ2-1; either TRBD1 or TRBD2 may supply D (5 bases each). Germline CDR1 reads SGHRS; CDR2 reads YFSETQ. This CDR3 comprises 14 residues. V was cut by 4 bases and J by 9 bases, with 17 bases left in between. The CDR3 sequence is CASSDGTPVGEQFF. Here the CDR3 DNA reads TGCGCCAGCAGCGACGGGACCCCGGTTGGTGAGCAGTTCTTC.

This clonotype was found many times. J is TRBJ1-4 and V is TRBV2; D not certain. CDR3 size: 15 residues. CDR1 and CDR2 (germline): SNHLY, FYNNEI. V gave up 5 bases and J gave up 0 bases, with 10 bases separating them. CDR3 nucleotide sequence: TGTGCCAGCAGTTCCGGGCCTGCAACTAATGAAAAACTGTTTTTT. Translated, it gives CASSSGPATNEKLFF.

The V gene is TRBV5-1, the J gene TRBJ2-5; TRBD2 might be the D (5 bases). V was clipped by 6 bases and J by 3 bases, with 15 bases between them. In germline, CDR1 is SGHRS, CDR2 YFSETQ. The CDR3 totals 14 residues. The chain's CDR3 is CASMIQERKETQYF. Written as DNA, the CDR3 is TGCGCCAGCATGATTCAAGAGCGGAAAGAGACCCAGTACTTC.

The chain uses TRBV7-2 and TRBJ2-2, with D tentatively TRBD1 (6 bases). The CDR3 is 15 residues long. CDR1 is SGHTA and CDR2 is FQGNSA in the germline V gene. The ends were cut back, 5 bases at V and 6 bases at J, with 16 bases in the middle. CDR3 residues: CASSPRGGFPGELFF. CDR3 DNA sequence: TGTGCCAGCAGCCCCAGAGGGGGATTCCCCGGGGAGCTGTTTTTT.

This clonotype turned up a few times. This sequence joins TRBV6-5 and TRBJ2-3, with 8 bases that match TRBD2. V dropped 0 bases and J dropped 6; count of bases not matched to a gene: 11. This CDR3 is 17 amino acids long. Per the germline V gene, CDR1 is MNHEY and CDR2 is SVGAGI. The CDR3 bases are TGTGCCAGCAGTTACTCGAATAGCGGGGCGTATATGGATACGCAGTATTTT. This codes for CASSYSNSGAYMDTQYF.

The chain uses TRBV6-1 and TRBJ2-1; TRBD1 agrees at 10 bases. V was clipped by 6 bases and J by 3 bases; unmatched bases: 5. Germline values: CDR1 MNHNS, CDR2 SASEGT. The CDR3 extends over 15 amino acids. CDR3 DNA sequence: TGTGCCAGCAGCCCGGACAGGGGGAACTACAATGAGCAGTTCTTC. It translates to CASSPDRGNYNEQFF.

In its sample, this clonotype was seen a few times. The J gene is TRBJ2-2, the V gene TRBV10-3; D gene unclear. This CDR3 has 17 amino acids. Germline V gene sequence: CDR1 ENHRY, CDR2 SYGVKD. The ends were cut back, 4 bases at V and 2 bases at J, with 17 bases in the middle. The chain's CDR3 is CAISVAGLGLNTGELFF. The CDR3 DNA reads as TGTGCCATCAGTGTGGCAGGCCTTGGCCTAAACACCGGGGAGCTGTTTTTT.

This chain joins TRBV7-9 and TRBJ2-1; 7 bases align to TRBD2. The germline gives CDR1 SEHNR, CDR2 FQNEAQ (reference sequence). The CDR3 contains 17 residues. The V gene end was trimmed by 5 bases and the J gene end by 4 bases; junction bases not matched to a gene: 14. CDR3 coding DNA: TGTGCCAGCAGCGGCACCACAAAAGCGGGGAATTACAATGAGCAGTTCTTC. Protein: CASSGTTKAGNYNEQFF.

This clonotype was seen a few times. The V and J genes are TRBV12-3 or TRBV12-4 and TRBJ2-2, with D tentatively TRBD1 (5 bases). CDR3 length: 12 residues. Trimming took 8 bases from V and 5 from J, leaving 9 bases between them. The CDR3 reads CASQQGTGELFF. DNA of the CDR3: TGTGCCAGCCAGCAGGGAACCGGGGAGCTGTTTTTT.

The J gene is TRBJ2-5, the V gene TRBV24-1; 7 bases are a match to TRBD1. Germline V lookup: CDR1 KGHDR, CDR2 SFDVKD. The CDR3 has 17 residues. V shed 4 bases, J shed 4 bases, and the junction held 14 bases outside the gene matches. Written as DNA, the CDR3 is TGTGCCACCAGTGACATTAAATCCCTGGACAGGAGAGAGACCCAGTACTTC. It yields the protein CATSDIKSLDRRETQYF.

This clonotype was seen a few times. The chain has TRBV7-9 and TRBJ1-2; 7 nucleotides agree with TRBD1. The CDR3 covers 14 residues. Unmatched junction bases numbered 10, after V lost 7 bases and J lost 5 bases. Per germline, CDR1 SEHNR and CDR2 FQNEAQ (reference sequence). The chain's CDR3 is CASITTGSSYGYTF. The CDR3 bases are TGTGCCAGCATCACGACAGGGTCGTCTTATGGCTACACCTTC.

This clonotype turned up a few times. The CDR3 reads CASSPTVSSGGGNEQFF. The CDR3, as DNA: TGTGCCAGCAGTCCTACTGTGAGTAGCGGGGGAGGAAATGAGCAGTTCTTC. V is TRBV3-1 and J is TRBJ2-1; 9 nucleotides line up with TRBD2. Germline CDR1 and CDR2: LGHDT and YNNKEL (reference sequence). This CDR3 has 17 amino acids. After removal of 6 bases from V and 7 bases from J, the junction contained 16 bases not matched to a gene.

CDR3 amino acids: CASRGGGSTTYNEQFF. The CDR3 DNA is TGTGCCAGCAGGGGGGGTGGGTCCACCACATACAATGAGCAGTTCTTC. The chain uses TRBV12-3 or TRBV12-4 and TRBJ2-1; weak D call: TRBD2 (6 bases). The CDR3 totals 16 residues. Trimming pared 6 bases from V and 4 bases from J, leaving 19 bases between.

CDR3 in amino acids: CASSRAGGQRSGELFF. Here the CDR3 DNA reads TGTGCCAGCAGTAGGGCAGGGGGGCAGCGATCCGGGGAGCTGTTTTTT. The J gene is TRBJ2-2, the V gene TRBV6-2 or TRBV6-3; D possibly corresponds to TRBD1 (7 bases). In germline, CDR1 is MNHEY, CDR2 SVGEGT. The ends were cut back, 5 bases at V and 6 bases at J, with 19 bases in the middle. The CDR3 consists of 16 residues.

This chain links TRBV4-1 with TRBJ2-5; 11 nucleotides align to TRBD2. The CDR3 has 18 amino acids. Germline V gives CDR1 MGHRA, CDR2 YSYEKL. The ends lost 1 base at V and 1 base at J; junction bases unmatched: 8. This chain's CDR3 is CASSQGRTSGSAQETQYF. In DNA, the CDR3 is TGCGCCAGCAGCCAAGGGCGCACTAGCGGGAGCGCCCAAGAGACCCAGTACTTC.

This clonotype has just a few counts. This chain joins TRBV4-1 and TRBJ2-7, with unresolved D. Looked up from germline, CDR1 is MGHRA and CDR2 is YSYEKL. This CDR3 contains 15 residues. The V and J ends lost 0 bases and 3 bases respectively, with 12 bases between them. DNA for the CDR3: TGCGCCAGCAGCCAAGATTCGTGGTGGGTCTACGAGCAGTACTTC. The encoded protein is CASSQDSWWVYEQYF.

The chain is built from TRBV20-1 and TRBJ2-1, with 7 bases fitting TRBD2. Trimming removed 5 bases from V and 5 bases from J; junction bases left unmatched: 15. The CDR3 covers 16 residues. In germline, CDR1 is DFQATT, CDR2 SNEGSKA (reference sequence). Written as DNA, the CDR3 is TGCAGTGCTCCCAACCACGGCGGGAGAGGGGACAATGAGCAGTTCTTC. Its protein product is CSAPNHGGRGDNEQFF.

There are a few counts of this clonotype. The chain joins TRBV7-8 to TRBJ2-4; 11 bases align to TRBD2. Trimming at V came to 5 bases and at J to 0 bases, leaving 9 bases not matched to a gene. Germline-derived CDR1 and CDR2 are SGHVS and FQNEAQ. The CDR3 totals 18 residues. The CDR3 spells CASSPGLAGGEAKNIQYF. The CDR3 region has the DNA TGTGCCAGCAGCCCAGGACTAGCGGGTGGGGAAGCCAAAAACATTCAGTACTTC.

The chain has TRBV20-1 and TRBJ2-5, with 8 bases that match TRBD1. The CDR3 totals 12 residues. V trimming: 8 bases; J trimming: 4 bases; junction bases outside the gene matches: 6. Germline assignment: CDR1 DFQATT and CDR2 SNEGSKA (reference sequence). CDR3 protein: CSPGQGIETQYF. The CDR3 nucleotides are TGCAGTCCCGGACAGGGAATAGAGACCCAGTACTTC.

In its sample, this clonotype was seen many times. V is TRBV5-1 and J is TRBJ2-1; a weak D match, TRBD2 (5 bases). Germline V gives CDR1 SGHRS, CDR2 YFSETQ. This CDR3 is 14 amino acids long. V was cut by 0 bases and J by 4 bases, with 8 bases left in between. CDR3 loop: CASSLGSGYNEQFF. In DNA form, the CDR3 reads TGCGCCAGCAGCTTGGGGTCGGGATACAATGAGCAGTTCTTC.

The chain employs TRBV7-9 and TRBJ2-7; TRBD2 might be the D (5 bases). Per germline, CDR1 SEHNR and CDR2 FQNEAQ (reference sequence). The V and J ends lost 5 bases and 6 bases respectively, with 11 bases between them. The length of the CDR3 is 12 residues. CDR3 region: CASSPGLGEQYV. In DNA, the CDR3 is TGTGCCAGCAGCCCCGGACTGGGCGAGCAGTACGTC.

This clonotype was counted only a few times. The chain carries TRBV20-1 and TRBJ2-7, with TRBD2 matching 13 bases. Germline loops: CDR1 DFQATT, CDR2 SNEGSKA (reference sequence). This CDR3 is 15 amino acids long. V shed 6 bases and J 4 bases; nucleotides not matched to a gene: 9. The CDR3 DNA is TGCAGTGCCTACAGCCCACTAGCGGGAGGGTACGAGCAGTACTTC. As protein: CSAYSPLAGGYEQYF.

This clonotype was detected a few times. J is TRBJ2-2 and V is TRBV12-3 or TRBV12-4, with 8 bases aligning to TRBD2. The V segment lost 3 bases and the J segment 4 bases; nucleotides outside the gene matches: 4. The CDR3 spans 15 residues. CDR3 bases: TGTGCCAGCAGTTTTAGCGGGAAAACCACCGGGGAGCTGTTTTTT. Protein product: CASSFSGKTTGELFF.